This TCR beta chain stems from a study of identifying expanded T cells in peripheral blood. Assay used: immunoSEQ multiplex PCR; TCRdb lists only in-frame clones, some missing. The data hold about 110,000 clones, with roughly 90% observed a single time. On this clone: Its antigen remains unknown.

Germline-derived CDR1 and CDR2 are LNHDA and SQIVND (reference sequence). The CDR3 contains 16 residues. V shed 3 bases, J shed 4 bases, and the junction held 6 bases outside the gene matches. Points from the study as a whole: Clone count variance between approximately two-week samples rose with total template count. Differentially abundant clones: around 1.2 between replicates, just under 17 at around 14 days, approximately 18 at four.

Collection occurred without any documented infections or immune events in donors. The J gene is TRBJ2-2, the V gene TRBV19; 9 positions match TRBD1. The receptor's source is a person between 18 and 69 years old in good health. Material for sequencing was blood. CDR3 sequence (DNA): TGTGCCAGTAGTATCTTTGCGACAGGGGGCACCGGGGAGCTGTTTTTT. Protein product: CASSIFATGGTGELFF.